This is a list of T cell receptor beta chains from one sample in a study of shared clonotypes between healthy human individuals. Clones were sequenced by immunoSEQ multiplex PCR, and TCRdb holds only the in-frame ones, with some missing. The sample records approximately 2,000,000 clones, 85% to 95% being singletons. Sequencing was performed on naive CD8+ T cells from PBMCs. These receptors all stem from a man aged 18 to 29 in good health. Some clones in this sample may be carry-over from other donors' samples. Both conserved end residues are part of each CDR3. The D gene is left open where the match is weak. The listing skips clone size in some rows; elsewhere it reads once, few, many or a size class.

v_call	d_call	clone_size	j_call	cdr3_aa	cdr3_nt
TRBV6-1	TRBD2	-	TRBJ2-1	CATGTSGSSNEQFF	TGTGCCACCGGGACTAGCGGGAGTTCGAATGAGCAGTTCTTC
TRBV27	-	-	TRBJ1-3	CASSWGGPGNTIYF	TGTGCCAGCAGTTGGGGGGGCCCTGGAAACACCATATATTTT
TRBV9	TRBD2	-	TRBJ2-7	CASSLSGTTLYEQYF	TGTGCCAGCAGCCTCAGCGGGACGACTCTCTACGAGCAGTACTTC
TRBV7-9	-	-	TRBJ1-1	CASSFPSFYAREAFF	TGTGCCAGCAGCTTCCCCTCGTTTTATGCCCGTGAAGCTTTCTTT
TRBV6-1	TRBD1	-	TRBJ1-5	CASGFDRGYQPQHF	TGTGCCAGCGGGTTTGACAGGGGGTATCAGCCCCAGCATTTT
TRBV9	-	-	TRBJ2-6	CASSVAAPPHSGANVLTF	TGTGCCAGCAGCGTAGCTGCCCCACCACACTCTGGGGCCAACGTCCTGACTTTC
TRBV10-3	TRBD1	once	TRBJ1-3	CASEGQGAIGNTIYF	TGTGCCAGCGAGGGACAGGGGGCTATCGGAAACACCATATATTTT
TRBV4-1	-	-	TRBJ1-1	CASSQGSGSEAFF	TGCGCCAGCAGCCAAGGATCAGGGTCTGAAGCTTTCTTT
TRBV5-4	TRBD1	-	TRBJ2-3	CASSQPPGQGFADTQYF	TGTGCCAGCAGTCAACCACCGGGACAGGGATTTGCAGATACGCAGTATTTT
TRBV7-2	-	-	TRBJ1-4	CASSLISGPLNEKLFF	TGTGCCAGCAGCTTAATTTCGGGACCGCTTAATGAAAAACTGTTTTTT
TRBV19	TRBD2	-	TRBJ2-1	CASSIAAGVSYNEQFF	TGTGCCAGTAGTATTGCAGCGGGAGTGTCCTACAATGAGCAGTTCTTC
TRBV5-1	-	-	TRBJ2-3	CASSLNFGAGMSTDTQYF	TGCGCCAGCAGCTTGAATTTTGGGGCGGGAATGAGCACAGATACGCAGTATTTT
TRBV28	-	-	TRBJ2-7	CASSGPGELSYEQYF	TGTGCCAGCAGCGGACCAGGGGAACTCTCCTACGAGCAGTACTTC
TRBV5-6	-	once	TRBJ1-2	CASSLAWKGQGTF	TGTGCCAGCAGCTTGGCGTGGAAGGGTCAGGGGACCTTC
TRBV27	-	few	TRBJ1-2	CASSPNQGGYTF	TGTGCCAGCAGTCCCAACCAGGGCGGCTACACCTTC
TRBV5-4	TRBD2	-	TRBJ2-7	CASSLAGTSGSSYEQYF	TGTGCCAGCAGCTTGGCCGGGACTAGCGGGAGTAGCTACGAGCAGTACTTC
TRBV28	TRBD2	-	TRBJ2-1	CASSLSLAGRDNEQFF	TGTGCCAGCAGTCTATCACTAGCGGGACGGGACAATGAGCAGTTCTTC
TRBV19	-	-	TRBJ2-2	CASSIGSGELFF	TGTGCCAGTAGCATAGGTTCCGGGGAGCTGTTTTTT
TRBV7-9	-	-	TRBJ2-7	CASSGASYEQYF	TGTGCCAGCAGCGGGGCTAGCTACGAGCAGTACTTC
TRBV15	-	-	TRBJ2-1	CATSGVVANNEQFF	TGTGCCACCAGCGGGGTGGTAGCGAACAATGAGCAGTTCTTC
TRBV11-2	TRBD2	-	TRBJ2-7	CASSTGTSHHEQYF	TGTGCCAGCAGCACCGGGACTAGTCACCACGAGCAGTACTTC
TRBV27	-	-	TRBJ2-6	CASSFGTAVSGANVLTF	TGTGCCAGCAGTTTTGGGACCGCCGTCTCTGGGGCCAACGTCCTGACTTTC
TRBV7-2	-	-	TRBJ2-2	CASSPRDSRDLNTGELFF	TGTGCCAGCAGCCCGCGGGACAGCCGGGACTTAAACACCGGGGAGCTGTTTTTT
TRBV7-9	TRBD2	-	TRBJ2-7	CASSSGTRVFPEQYF	TGTGCCAGCAGCTCGGGGACTAGAGTATTCCCCGAGCAGTACTTC
TRBV7-9	-	-	TRBJ2-7	CASSLGGKGQYF	TGTGCCAGCAGCTTAGGGGGGAAGGGGCAGTACTTC
TRBV27	TRBD1	-	TRBJ1-2	CASRQGAGYYGYTF	TGTGCCAGCAGACAGGGGGCCGGTTACTATGGCTACACCTTC
TRBV5-4	-	-	TRBJ2-2	CASSPATGVGTGELFF	TGTGCCAGCAGCCCAGCCACGGGAGTAGGAACCGGGGAGCTGTTTTTT
TRBV7-9	-	-	TRBJ2-7	CASGPVPYEQYF	TGTGCCAGCGGGCCCGTGCCGTACGAGCAGTACTTC
TRBV11-2	-	-	TRBJ1-4	CASSLEAGFTNEKLFF	TGTGCCAGCAGCTTAGAGGCAGGGTTCACTAATGAAAAACTGTTTTTT
TRBV29-1	-	-	TRBJ2-3	CSVGPASTGTYTDTQYF	TGCAGCGTGGGCCCCGCTTCGACAGGAACTTACACAGATACGCAGTATTTT
TRBV27	TRBD1	-	TRBJ2-2	CASKQGYTGELFF	TGTGCCAGCAAACAGGGGTACACCGGGGAGCTGTTTTTT
TRBV28	TRBD1	-	TRBJ1-5	CASSTGQVWISNQPQHF	TGTGCCAGCAGCACGGGACAGGTTTGGATCAGCAATCAGCCCCAGCATTTT
TRBV7-9	-	-	TRBJ2-5	CASSLGTLSEQYF	TGTGCCAGCAGCTTAGGGACGTTGAGTGAGCAGTACTTC
TRBV7-9	-	-	TRBJ1-3	CASRSGDSGNTIYF	TGTGCCAGCAGGTCAGGAGACTCTGGAAACACCATATATTTT
TRBV5-1	-	-	TRBJ2-1	CASSRGGPSSYNEQFF	TGCGCCAGCAGCCGCGGTGGGCCGAGCTCCTACAATGAGCAGTTCTTC
TRBV7-9	-	-	TRBJ2-5	CASSPQSQGGTQYF	TGTGCCAGCAGCCCTCAGAGTCAGGGGGGGACCCAGTACTTC
TRBV29-1	TRBD2	-	TRBJ2-1	CSVDRTSGRYNEQFF	TGCAGCGTTGATCGGACTAGCGGGAGGTACAATGAGCAGTTCTTC
TRBV5-5	TRBD1	-	TRBJ1-3	CASSPDRGPGNTIYF	TGTGCCAGCAGCCCTGACAGGGGGCCCGGAAACACCATATATTTT
TRBV9	-	-	TRBJ1-4	CASSVAGRTNEKLFF	TGTGCCAGCAGCGTAGCCGGCAGGACCAATGAAAAACTGTTTTTT
TRBV15	-	-	TRBJ2-7	CATSSAYYEQYF	TGTGCCACCAGCAGCGCGTACTACGAGCAGTACTTC
TRBV10-2	-	-	TRBJ2-7	CASSELSYEQYF	TGCGCCAGCAGTGAACTATCCTACGAGCAGTACTTC
TRBV11-1	TRBD2	-	TRBJ2-1	CASSLRRSGSSPYNEQFF	TGTGCCAGCAGCTTAAGGCGGAGCGGGAGTTCCCCCTACAATGAGCAGTTCTTC
TRBV21-1	-	-	TRBJ2-2	CASSTGQGKNTGELFF	TGTGCCAGCAGCACTGGACAGGGGAAGAACACCGGGGAGCTGTTTTTT
TRBV28	-	-	TRBJ1-5	CASSSSLNQPQHF	TGTGCCAGCAGTTCTAGCTTAAATCAGCCCCAGCATTTT
TRBV7-9	-	-	TRBJ2-7	CASRGGTETYEQYF	TGTGCCAGCAGAGGGGGGACAGAGACCTACGAGCAGTACTTC